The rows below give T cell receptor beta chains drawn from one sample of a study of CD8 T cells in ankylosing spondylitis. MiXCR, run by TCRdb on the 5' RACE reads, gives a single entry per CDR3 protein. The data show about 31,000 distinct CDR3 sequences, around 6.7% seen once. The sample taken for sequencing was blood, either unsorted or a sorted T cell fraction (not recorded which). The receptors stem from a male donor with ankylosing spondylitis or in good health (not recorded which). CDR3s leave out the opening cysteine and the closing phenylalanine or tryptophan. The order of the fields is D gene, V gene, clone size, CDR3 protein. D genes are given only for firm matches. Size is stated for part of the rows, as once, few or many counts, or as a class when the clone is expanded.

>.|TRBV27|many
ASSSWTDYEQY
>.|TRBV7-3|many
ASSLGTAGGTEAF
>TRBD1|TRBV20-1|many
SFYRGGNQPQH
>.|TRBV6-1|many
ASSGSTGFEQY
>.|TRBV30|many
AWIRGGTDTQY
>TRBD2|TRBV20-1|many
SASKTAGAERETQY
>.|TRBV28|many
ASSSGIHEQY
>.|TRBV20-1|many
SARDFTGRSEKLF
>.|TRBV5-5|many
ASSRLADSNYGYT
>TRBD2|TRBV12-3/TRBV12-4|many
ASSLGPSGNNEQF
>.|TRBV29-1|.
SVEALMNTEAF
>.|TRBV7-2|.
ASSSGRGSDTQY
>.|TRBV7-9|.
ASSSPPETEQY
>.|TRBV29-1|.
SVASNNEQF
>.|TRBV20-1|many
SASSMRPFDSNTEAF
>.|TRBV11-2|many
ASNQERGTGELF
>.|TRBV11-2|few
ASSLGGQQQNIQY
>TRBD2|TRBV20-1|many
SATTSGRHEQF
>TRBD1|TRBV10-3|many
AISEPQQGARTTSTDTQY
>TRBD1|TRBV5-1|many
ASSKGQGSYEQY
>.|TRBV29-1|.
SARPGNGYEQY
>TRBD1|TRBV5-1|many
ASSRNRQGEGTDTQY
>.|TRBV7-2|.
ASSFRPENTGELF
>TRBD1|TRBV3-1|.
AGSQVTTGVYGYT
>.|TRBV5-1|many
ASSPDTLNTEAF
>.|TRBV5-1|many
ASDPMGVQRNEQF
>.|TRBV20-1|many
SAPSGPTDTQY
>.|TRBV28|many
ASSRRNEQF
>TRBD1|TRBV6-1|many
ASSEGQGTRGYT
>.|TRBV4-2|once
ASSQGVPMQPQH
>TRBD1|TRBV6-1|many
ASSAGGENIQY
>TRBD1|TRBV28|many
ASSSGTVTSYEQY
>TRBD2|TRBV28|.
ASSPGTSPNEQF
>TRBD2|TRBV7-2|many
ASSLGLAGAYEQY
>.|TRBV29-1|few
SVPPPGSLSYNEQF
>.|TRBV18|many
ASSHQIGQGVNNEQF
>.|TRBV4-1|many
ASSQGLSYEQY
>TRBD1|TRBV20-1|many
SAKRGQGAQGNTIY
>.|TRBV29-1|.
SVDRGRTYGYT
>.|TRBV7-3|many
ASSPSPGSTGELF
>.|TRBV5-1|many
ASSPDVYGYT
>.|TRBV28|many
ASNPNRVYEQY
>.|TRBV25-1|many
ASSTRTTEQY
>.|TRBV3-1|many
ASSLRGQETQY
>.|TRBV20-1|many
SILGGGTTDTQY
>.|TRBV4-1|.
ASGGGAVNEQF